The clone carrying this TCR beta chain has ten or more counts. The antigen remains undetermined. After template switching added a universal primer site, the resulting cDNA carried unique molecular identifiers. TCRdb used MiXCR to reprocess the 5' RACE reads, holding one entry per CDR3 protein. Here the sample spans 250,000 or so distinct CDR3 sequences, roughly 7% being singletons. V gave up 4 bases and J gave up 4 bases, with 18 bases separating them. Germline loops: CDR1 MGHDK, CDR2 SYGVNS. This CDR3 comprises 16 residues. The sample comes from a study of identical twins. Whole-study findings and limits: Instead of following the same donors, the conclusions were based on cross-sectional statistical analysis.

This same sample was also taken into another study, of yellow fever vaccine responses in identical twins.

This chain uses TRBV25-1 with TRBJ2-3; D gene uncertain. The sample consisted of memory (CD45RO+) T cells sorted from blood. The clonotype was recovered from a woman aged 18-29 years in good health. CDR3 loop: CASSASSGWKADTQYF. The CDR3 coding sequence is TGTGCCAGCAGTGCCTCGTCCGGGTGGAAGGCAGATACGCAGTATTTT.